This TCR beta chain came from a study of T cell responses to AZD1222 COVID-19 vaccine. CDR3 length: 11 residues. Trimming left V 8 bases short and J 7 bases short, with 14 bases between. Germline lookup yields CDR1 SQVTM and CDR2 ANQGSEA. This table comes from immunoSEQ multiplex PCR, and its TCRdb copy is limited to in-frame clones, with some not included. The data contain around 120,000 clones, roughly 88% of them singletons. The chain carries TRBV29-1 and TRBJ1-1, with D possibly being TRBD1 (5 bases). This sequence originates from an adult in good health. Sequenced here: peripheral blood, sampled on day 0 of AZD1222 vaccination. The CDR3 DNA reads as TGCAGCTTACGGGGGAGCGGTGAAGCTTTCTTT. It yields the protein CSLRGSGEAFF.